Reported below is one T cell receptor (beta chain). These data are taken from a study of blood T cell repertoires in COVID-19. In the original processing: The authors estimated nucleated cell counts from reference gene primer amplification. Some clones are missing from TCRdb's copy, which holds only in-frame ones; the method was immunoSEQ multiplex PCR. V and J calls and clone size are copied from that table; D and trimming were computed from the DNA. The profile shows roughly 280,000 clones, roughly 87% of them singletons. V gave up 1 base and J gave up 0 bases; unmatched junction bases: 11. The CDR3 contains 19 residues. Germline V gene lookup returns CDR1 MGHRA and CDR2 YSYEKL.

Sample: peripheral blood. This TCR derives from a woman aged 45-60 years who had recovered from COVID-19. This sequence joins TRBV4-1 and TRBJ2-3, with TRBD2 matching 9 bases. CDR3 DNA: TGCGCCAGCAGCCAAGTACCCCTAGCGGGAAGTTCTAGCACAGATACGCAGTATTTT. Its protein is CASSQVPLAGSSSTDTQYF.